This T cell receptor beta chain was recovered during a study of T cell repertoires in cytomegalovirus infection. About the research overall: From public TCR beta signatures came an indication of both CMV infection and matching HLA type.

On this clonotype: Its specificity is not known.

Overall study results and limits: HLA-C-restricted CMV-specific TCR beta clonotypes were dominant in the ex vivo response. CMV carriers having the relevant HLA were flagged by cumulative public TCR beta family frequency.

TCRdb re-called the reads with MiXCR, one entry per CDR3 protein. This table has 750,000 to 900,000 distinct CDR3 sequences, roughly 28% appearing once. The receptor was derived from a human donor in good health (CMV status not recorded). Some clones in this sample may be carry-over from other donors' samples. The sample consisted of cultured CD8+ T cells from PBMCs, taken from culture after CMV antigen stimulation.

CDR3 nucleotides: TGTGCCAGCAGGGCTCCAGGGAAAACTGAAGCTTTCTTT. The encoded protein is CASRAPGKTEAFF. The chain joins TRBV7-6 to TRBJ1-1; a weak D match, TRBD1 (5 bases). V lost 6 bases to trimming and J lost 5 bases, with 13 bases between them. Germline-derived CDR1 and CDR2 are SGHVS and FNYEAQ. This CDR3 is built from 13 residues.